This T cell receptor beta chain was captured in a study of OX40 agonist ivuxolimab in advanced cancers. Systemic immunosuppression or a history of autoimmune disease excluded patients. Assay used: immunoSEQ multiplex PCR; TCRdb lists only in-frame clones, some missing. Of around 26,000 clones listed, roughly 91% are singletons. Deletions cut 4 bases from V and 6 bases from J, with 17 bases between. This CDR3 is 15 amino acids long. The germline gives CDR1 SGHDT, CDR2 YYEEEE. This sequence was found in an adult with an advanced solid tumor such as melanoma, head and neck, liver or kidney cancer. The chain has TRBV5-6 and TRBJ1-5; D is perhaps TRBD1 (5 bases). The sample in question was CD4+ or CD8+ T cells sorted from blood, obtained in a trial of the OX40 agonist ivuxolimab. The CDR3 DNA reads TGTGCCAGCAGCCTACTTCATGGGGGGACTCAGCCCCAGCATTTT. It is translated as CASSLLHGGTQPQHF.